Below, 10 T cell receptor beta chains from the same sample are listed, as sequenced in a study of blood T cell repertoires in COVID-19. The table came from immunoSEQ multiplex PCR; TCRdb's copy has only in-frame clones and leaves some out. The sample has some 70,000 clones; approximately 79% are singletons. Material for sequencing was peripheral blood. Receptors originate from a woman aged 45-65 years with acute or convalescent COVID-19.

This clone showed up just a few times. J is TRBJ1-2 and V is TRBV7-3; 7 nucleotides match TRBD1. Germline V gene sequence: CDR1 SGHTA, CDR2 FQGTGA. The CDR3 covers 15 residues. Trimming cost V 4 bases and J 2 bases; bases outside gene matches: 7. The CDR3, as DNA: TGTGCCAGCAGCTACTCCGGGACAGAGAACTATGGCTACACCTTC. Its translation is CASSYSGTENYGYTF.

The V and J genes are TRBV10-1 and TRBJ1-5; TRBD1 might be the D (5 bases). The V end was cut by 6 bases, the J end by 0 bases, with 6 bases between. CDR3 length equals 13 residues. Germline loops: CDR1 WNHNN, CDR2 SYGVQD (reference sequence). CDR3: CASSRDSNQPQHF. The CDR3 coding sequence is TGCGCCAGCAGCAGGGATAGCAATCAGCCCCAGCATTTT.

In DNA form, the CDR3 reads TGTGCCAGCAGCCAAGTGGTTGAGGGGGGGCCGGTTCGAAAGCTCCGGGGAGCTCCCGGGGAGCTGTTTTTT. Translated, it gives CASSQVVEGGPVRKLRGAPGELFF. The V call is TRBV3-1 (or the pseudogene TRBV3-2), the J call TRBJ2-2; TRBD2 might be the D (7 bases). The CDR3 loop spans 24 amino acids. The germline gives CDR1 LGHDT, CDR2 YNNKEL (reference sequence). V was trimmed by 1 base and J by 6 bases, leaving 39 bases between them.

The V call is TRBV19, the J call TRBJ1-1, with a tentative D call TRBD1 (5 bases). There are 13 residues in the CDR3. CDR1 is LNHDA and CDR2 is SQIVND in the germline V gene (reference sequence). Trimming pared 4 bases from V and 6 bases from J, leaving 12 bases between. CDR3 bases: TGTGCCAGTAGTACCCAGGGAGGGGCTGAAGCTTTCTTT. Its translation is CASSTQGGAEAFF. Full variable domain (remainder filled in from reference TRBV19 and TRBJ1-1): DGGITQSPKYLFRKEGQNVTLSCEQNLNHDAMYWYRQDPGQGLRLIYYSQIVNDFQKGDIAEGYSVSREKKESFPLTVTSAQKNPTAFYLCASSTQGGAEAFFGQGTRLTVV.

The rearrangement uses TRBV28 and TRBJ1-2; tentative D call: TRBD1 (5 bases). Per germline, CDR1 MDHEN and CDR2 SYDVKM. Deletions cut 3 bases from V and 12 bases from J, with 11 bases between. This CDR3 is 11 amino acids long. The CDR3 nucleotides are TGTGCCAGCAGTTTGGGCAGGGTAAACACCTTC. The encoded protein is CASSLGRVNTF.

This clone was counted only a few times. The gene calls are TRBV27 and TRBJ2-1; 7 bases fit TRBD1. CDR3 size: 15 residues. V trimming: 6 bases; J trimming: 4 bases; junction bases outside the gene matches: 9. CDR1 and CDR2 from the germline V gene are MNHEY and SMNVEV (reference sequence). CDR3 DNA sequence: TGTGCCAGCAGAAGAGGGACAGCAATTTACAATGAGCAGTTCTTC. Translated: CASRRGTAIYNEQFF.

The chain is built from TRBV19 and TRBJ1-2; 8 nucleotides line up with TRBD1. Trimming took 3 bases from V and 6 from J; bases not matched to a gene: 12. Germline values: CDR1 LNHDA, CDR2 SQIVND (reference sequence). The CDR3 totals 16 residues. The CDR3 DNA follows: TGTGCCAGTAGTATCGGCATCTATCCGGGACAGGATGGCTACACCTTC. This sequence encodes CASSIGIYPGQDGYTF.

The chain uses TRBV7-6 and TRBJ2-7; a weak D match, TRBD1 (5 bases). The CDR3 covers 16 residues. Trimming took 5 bases from V and 4 from J, leaving 21 bases between them. The germline V gene encodes CDR1 SGHVS and CDR2 FNYEAQ. The CDR3 region has the DNA TGTGCCAGCAGCCAACCTCAGGGCGTCAATAGATACGAGCAGTACTTC. This encodes CASSQPQGVNRYEQYF.

The chain employs TRBV5-1 and TRBJ2-1, with TRBD1 matching over 7 bases. Looked up from germline, CDR1 is SGHRS and CDR2 is YFSETQ. This CDR3 comprises 17 residues. V trimming: 0 bases; J trimming: 2 bases; junction bases outside the gene matches: 8. CDR3 sequence reads: CASSLVLGTEAYNEQFF. As DNA, the CDR3 is TGCGCCAGCAGCTTGGTCCTAGGGACAGAGGCCTACAATGAGCAGTTCTTC. The whole variable domain, remainder taken from reference TRBV5-1 and TRBJ2-1, is KAGVTQTPRYLIKTRGQQVTLSCSPISGHRSVSWYQQTPGQGLQFLFEYFSETQRNKGNFPGRFSGRQFSNSRSEMNVSTLELGDSALYLCASSLVLGTEAYNEQFFGPGTRLTVL.

This chain joins TRBV6-5 and TRBJ1-2; D gene ambiguous. The germline V gene encodes CDR1 MNHEY and CDR2 SVGAGI. Trimming removed 6 bases at V and 8 bases at J, with 16 bases between. The CDR3 extends over 13 amino acids. The CDR3 is CASRPSGLGGYTF. CDR3 sequence (DNA): TGTGCCAGCAGACCCTCAGGACTGGGCGGCTACACCTTC.